The clone carrying this TCR beta chain has only one observation. Its target is unknown. The sample comes from a study of memory CD8 T cells in hepatitis C reinfection. About the research overall: Peak reinfection samples were taken 3 to 8 weeks after detection.

General observations from the study: With roughly five donors, public clonotype conclusions could not be definitive.

Only in-frame clones appear in the TCRdb table, and some are missing; sequencing was by immunoSEQ multiplex PCR. The sample records 35,000 to 55,000 clones, roughly 90% being singletons. The time point was: peak reinfection, 3 to 8 weeks after reinfection detection. No in vitro expansion preceded TCR sequencing of the sorted cells. The Montreal HEPCO cohort supplied donors who inject drugs. Control naive CD8 T cells came from a couple of donors at all three reinfection time points. The sample comprised naive CD8+ T cells sorted from blood. The TCR was taken from a man aged 18-30 years with hepatitis C virus infection.

The CDR3 region is CASSLGGGSNQPQHF. CDR3 DNA: TGCGCCAGCAGCCTCGGGGGGGGTAGCAATCAGCCCCAGCATTTT. This chain joins TRBV4-1 and TRBJ1-5, with a weak D call TRBD1 (5 bases). V lost 4 bases and J lost 0, with 10 bases in between. The CDR3 loop spans 15 amino acids. CDR1 is MGHRA, CDR2 YSYEKL, per germline.